The source of this TCR beta chain is a study of T-cell reconstitution after alpha-beta-depleted transplantation in children. The TCRbeta library was prepared with unique molecular identifiers. TCRdb re-called the PCR reads with MiXCR, one entry per CDR3 protein. The data contain about half a million distinct CDR3 sequences, 12% of them singletons. There are 14 residues in the CDR3. Germline CDR1 SGHTA, CDR2 FQGNSA. V was trimmed by 4 bases and J by 0 bases, leaving 10 bases between them. The receptor comes from a human donor who donated a stem cell graft to a child with combined immunodeficiency. The chain couples TRBV7-2 to TRBJ2-7; TRBD1 or TRBD2 may be the D gene (5 bases each). Sample: PBMCs from the stem cell graft donor, taken from the stem cell graft. CDR3: CASSYQGASYEQYF. DNA for the CDR3: TGTGCCAGCAGCTACCAGGGAGCCTCCTACGAGCAGTACTTC.